The T cell receptor (beta chain) described here comes from a study of beta chain features in type 1 diabetes (dated by TCRdb to between 2017 and 2018). Study-level background: No differences in mean age, gender distribution, total cell number or subset yield were found between patients and healthy donors. Across all samples, some 99 million sorted cells were examined, and cell number per subset correlated strongly with RNA yield. In the study, TCRB repertoires of sorted circulating CD4+ T cell subsets from recently diagnosed type 1 diabetes patients were compared with those of matched healthy donors. Naive and central memory subsets were obtained from all 28 donors, but regulatory and stem cell-like memory subsets were isolated from only 8 patients and roughly 8 healthy donors.

Notes on this clone: No antigen is known for it. No quality values exist for individual bases; no much larger clone is one base distant.

The investigation overall reported the following: HLA sub-analyses involved small numbers of individuals, so any influence of HLA type on TCRB rearrangement remained unresolved. At VDJ recombination sites, type 1 diabetes patients had fewer insertions and more deleted nucleotides, which implies abnormalities in thymic rearrangement. Type 1 diabetes patients showed a moderate but significant shortening of TCRB CDR3 length in all four CD4+ subsets. PCR may preferentially amplify shorter templates, but because patient and control samples were amplified and corrected together, any resulting skew would affect both groups equally. Naive, central memory and regulatory TCRB repertoires appeared to be more alike among patients than among healthy donors. Because cDNA rather than genomic DNA was sequenced, highly expressing activated cells could have been over-represented, although no difference in activation and CD3 levels was found between groups.

Each donor gave one peripheral blood draw, averaging approximately 0.12 L, which was collected into heparinised tubes. Naive, central memory, regulatory and stem cell-like memory CD4+ T cells were sorted on a BD FACSAria II using a panel including CD45RO, CCR7, CD25, CD127, CD95 and CD27. Every sorted population had a purity above 95%. PBMCs were separated immediately by Lymphoprep density gradient centrifugation and were stained directly, without being cultured. So that batch effects would be minimized, each experiment stained and sorted samples in pairs, pairing one healthy donor with one patient. The High Capacity cDNA Reverse Transcription Kit was used to reverse transcribe all of the isolated RNA, meaning that expressed TCRB transcripts were what got sequenced. Naive, central memory and regulatory T cell samples underwent deep immunoSEQ sequencing, averaging about 3.57 million total reads per sample. After sorted cells were lysed in RLT buffer, RNA was extracted with DNase-treated RNeasy Micro or Mini kits, with the choice depending on cell number. To prevent cross-contamination, every cell subset was processed on its own, while patient and healthy donor samples were processed together. The immunoSEQ multiplex PCR was used to amplify TCRB sequences from cDNA, yielding 87-bp fragments that span the CDR3 region. The amplicons were sequenced using the Illumina HiSeq platform. Under the source paper's analysis protocol: PCR bias was computationally corrected using synthetic template baselines, reads within Hamming distance 2 were collapsed, and singletons that could not be merged were discarded. Reads were aligned against IMGT to assign V, D and J genes, CDR3 length and insertions or deletions at six rearrangement sites. Within each subset, clonotype counts were normalized to sorted cell number, after which true diversity and Gini coefficients were computed with the tcR R package. Repertoire sharing was quantified using the overlap coefficient calculated on TCRB nucleotide sequences. The clones in this table, taken by TCRdb from immuneACCESS, are in-frame only. Not every clone is retained; where verified, under half of the shortfall comes from an unresolved V gene, and the cause of the rest is unknown. V, J and clone size were drawn from that table, and D and trimming were deduced from the DNA. The sample data list around 200,000 clones, and approximately 13% of these were observed just once. Of the sample, about 0.59% falls within the top ten clones.

The source is a woman aged 18 to 35 in good health. Sequenced sample: central memory CD4+ T cells from blood.

The encoded CDR3 is CASSLGRKGPQHF. The bases read TGTGCCAGCAGCTTAGGGAGGAAGGGGCCCCAGCATTTT. The receptor chain draws on TRBV7-9 and TRBJ1-5; the D segment cannot be called with confidence. The germline V gene (reference sequence) yields SEHNR for CDR1 and FQNEAQ for CDR2. At the junction V is shortened by 1 base and J by 9 bases, with 10 bases in between. The CDR3 has 13 amino acids, counting the end cysteine and phenylalanine. Only the CDR3 part of the read is kept: 39 bases, read in frame from the first base.